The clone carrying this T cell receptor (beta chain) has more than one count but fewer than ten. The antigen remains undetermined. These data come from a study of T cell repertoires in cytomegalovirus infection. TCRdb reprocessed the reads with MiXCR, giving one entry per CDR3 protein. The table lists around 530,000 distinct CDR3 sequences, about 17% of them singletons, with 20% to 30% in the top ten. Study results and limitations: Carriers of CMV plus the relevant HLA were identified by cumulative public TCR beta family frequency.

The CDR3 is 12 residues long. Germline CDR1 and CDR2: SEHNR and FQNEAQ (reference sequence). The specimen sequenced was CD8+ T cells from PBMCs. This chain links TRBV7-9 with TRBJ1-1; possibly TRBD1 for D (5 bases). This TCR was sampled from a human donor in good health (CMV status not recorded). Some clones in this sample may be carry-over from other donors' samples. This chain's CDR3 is CYSWGSSTEAFF. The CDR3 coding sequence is TGTTACTCTTGGGGGTCCTCCACTGAAGCTTTCTTT. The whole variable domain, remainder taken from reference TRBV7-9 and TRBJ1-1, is DTGVSQNPRHKITKRGQNVTFRCDPISEHNRLYWYRQTLGQGPEFLTYFQNEAQLEKSRLLSDRFSAERPKGSFSTLEIQRTEQGDSAMYLCYSWGSSTEAFFGQGTRLTVV.